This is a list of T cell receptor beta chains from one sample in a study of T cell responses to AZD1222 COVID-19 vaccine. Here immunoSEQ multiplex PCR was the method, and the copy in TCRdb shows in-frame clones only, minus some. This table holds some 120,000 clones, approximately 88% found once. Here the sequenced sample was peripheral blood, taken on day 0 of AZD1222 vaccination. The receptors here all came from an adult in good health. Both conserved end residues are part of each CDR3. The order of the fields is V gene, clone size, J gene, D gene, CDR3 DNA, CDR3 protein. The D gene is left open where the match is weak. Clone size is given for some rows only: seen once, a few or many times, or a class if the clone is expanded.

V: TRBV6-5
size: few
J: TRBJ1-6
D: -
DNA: TGTGCCAGCGGAAAAGGGCAGTATAATTCACCCCTCCACTTT
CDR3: CASGKGQYNSPLHF

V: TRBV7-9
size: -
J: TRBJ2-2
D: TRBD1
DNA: TGTGCCAGCGGGGGCAGGGGGACCCTCAGGGGCACCGGGGAGCTGTTTTTT
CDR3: CASGGRGTLRGTGELFF

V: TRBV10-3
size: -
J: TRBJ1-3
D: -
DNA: TGTGCCATCAGTGACGTGGGCGGAAACACCATATATTTT
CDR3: CAISDVGGNTIYF

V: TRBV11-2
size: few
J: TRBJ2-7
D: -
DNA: TGTGCCAGCAGCACCAGTTACTCCTACGAGCAGTACTTC
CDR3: CASSTSYSYEQYF

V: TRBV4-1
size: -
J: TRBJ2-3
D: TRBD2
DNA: TGCGCCAGCAGCCAAGGGGTAGGGCTAGCGGGAGTGGATACGCAGTATTTT
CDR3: CASSQGVGLAGVDTQYF

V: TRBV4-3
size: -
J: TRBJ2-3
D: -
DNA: TGCGCCAGCAGCCAAGATCTACTGGTTTACGGCACAGATACGCAGTATTTT
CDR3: CASSQDLLVYGTDTQYF

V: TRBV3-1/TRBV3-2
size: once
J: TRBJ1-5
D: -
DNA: TGTGCCAGCAGCCAAGGAGGGACGGAAGGGAATCAGCCCCAGCATTTT
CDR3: CASSQGGTEGNQPQHF

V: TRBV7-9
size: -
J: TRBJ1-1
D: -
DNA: TGTGCCAGCAGGCGTCCCGTAGGGGCCAAGAACACTGAAGCTTTCTTT
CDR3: CASRRPVGAKNTEAFF

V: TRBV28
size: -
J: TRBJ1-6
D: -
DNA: TGTGCCAGCAGTTTGGGGGGGGACTCCTATAATTCACCCCTCCACTTT
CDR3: CASSLGGDSYNSPLHF

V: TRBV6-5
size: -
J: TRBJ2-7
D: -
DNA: TGTGCCAGCAGTTCCCCCCAGGGGTCCTACGAGCAGTACTTC
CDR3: CASSSPQGSYEQYF

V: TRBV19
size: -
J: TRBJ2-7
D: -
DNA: TGTGCCAGTAGTCTAACACGTTCCGAGCAGTACTTC
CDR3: CASSLTRSEQYF

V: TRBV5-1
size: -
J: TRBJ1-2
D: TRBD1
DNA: TGCGCCAGCAGCTTGGAGGACAGGGCCAGCTATGGCTACACCTTC
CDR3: CASSLEDRASYGYTF

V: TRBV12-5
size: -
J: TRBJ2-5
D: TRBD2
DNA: TGTGCTAGTGGCCCAGCGGGAGGGAGGGAGACCCAGTACTTC
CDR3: CASGPAGGRETQYF

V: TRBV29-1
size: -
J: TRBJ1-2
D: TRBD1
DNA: TGCAGCGTCACTGGGACAGGGTTAGCGGGCTACACCTTC
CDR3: CSVTGTGLAGYTF

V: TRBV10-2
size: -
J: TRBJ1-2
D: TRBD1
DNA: TGCGCCAGCAGTGAGTCGAAGTTAGGGGACAGGGGTGGCTACACCTTC
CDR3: CASSESKLGDRGGYTF

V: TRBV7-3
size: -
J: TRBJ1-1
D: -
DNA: TGTGCCAGCAGCCCGATCCGACCGGGCACTGAAGCTTTCTTT
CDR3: CASSPIRPGTEAFF

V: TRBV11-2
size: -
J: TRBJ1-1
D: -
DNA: TGTGCCAGCAGCTTAGCGGGTGTACAAGGGTACACTGAAGCTTTCTTT
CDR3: CASSLAGVQGYTEAFF

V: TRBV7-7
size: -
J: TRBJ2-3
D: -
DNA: TGTGCTAGCAGCCCCCTCCTTGGCACAGATACGCAGTATTTT
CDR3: CASSPLLGTDTQYF

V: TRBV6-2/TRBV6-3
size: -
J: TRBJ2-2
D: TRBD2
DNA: TGTGCCAGCAGTCCGGGAAGGACTAGCGGGATGAGCGGGGAGCTGTTTTTT
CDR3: CASSPGRTSGMSGELFF

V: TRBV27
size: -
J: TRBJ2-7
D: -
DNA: TGTGCCAGCAGTTTACTTCTTGGCAGCACCTACGAGCAGTACTTC
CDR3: CASSLLLGSTYEQYF